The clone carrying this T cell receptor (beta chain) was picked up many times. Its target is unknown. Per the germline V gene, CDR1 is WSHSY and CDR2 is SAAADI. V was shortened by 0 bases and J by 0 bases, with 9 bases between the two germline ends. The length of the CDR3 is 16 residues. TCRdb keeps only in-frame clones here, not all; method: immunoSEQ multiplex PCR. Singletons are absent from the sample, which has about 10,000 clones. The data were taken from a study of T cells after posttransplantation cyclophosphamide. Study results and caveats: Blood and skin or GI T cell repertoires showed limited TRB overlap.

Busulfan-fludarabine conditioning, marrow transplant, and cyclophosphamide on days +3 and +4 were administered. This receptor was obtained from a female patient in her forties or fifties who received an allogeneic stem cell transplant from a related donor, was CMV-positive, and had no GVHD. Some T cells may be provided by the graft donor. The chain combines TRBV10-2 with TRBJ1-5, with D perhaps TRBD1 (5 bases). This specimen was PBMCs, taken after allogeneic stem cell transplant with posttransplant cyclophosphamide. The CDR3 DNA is TGCGCCAGCAGTGAGTCACCAGGGAATAGCAATCAGCCCCAGCATTTT. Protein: CASSESPGNSNQPQHF.